What follows are 12 T cell receptor beta chains derived from one specimen sequenced in a study of blood T cell repertoires in COVID-19. Clones were sequenced by immunoSEQ multiplex PCR, and TCRdb holds only the in-frame ones, with some missing. The table lists about 380,000 clones, about 90% of them singletons, with 1% to 1.5% in the top ten. Specimen: PBMCs or T cells enriched from blood (not recorded which). Source of these receptors: a man aged 25 to 45 who had recovered from COVID-19.

V is TRBV5-4 and J is TRBJ1-5; D call uncertain. Germline CDR1 reads SGHNT; CDR2 reads YYREEE (reference sequence). Trimming removed 0 bases from V and 6 bases from J, with 7 bases in between. The CDR3 is 13 residues long. DNA of the CDR3: TGTGCCAGCAGCTTGGACCTAGCTCAGCCCCAGCATTTT. It encodes CASSLDLAQPQHF.

CDR3 nucleotide sequence: TGTGCCAGCAGACCCGGGACAGGGATCTCCGGGGAGCTGTTTTTT. Amino acids: CASRPGTGISGELFF. J is TRBJ2-2 and V is TRBV7-9, with 9 bases lining up with TRBD1. CDR3 length equals 15 residues. Unmatched junction bases numbered 8, after V lost 6 bases and J lost 6 bases. The germline V gene has CDR1 SEHNR and CDR2 FQNEAQ (reference sequence).

The chain joins TRBV7-9 to TRBJ2-1, with D tentatively TRBD2 (5 bases). This CDR3 has 13 amino acids. V was trimmed by 1 base and J by 7 bases, leaving 8 bases between them. CDR1 is SEHNR, CDR2 FQNEAQ, per germline (reference sequence). For the CDR3, the DNA is TGTGCCAGCAGCTTAGAGAGGGTTAATGAGCAGTTCTTC. It codes for CASSLERVNEQFF.

This CDR3 is CASSTAGTSVGPQHF. In DNA form, the CDR3 reads TGTGCCAGCAGCACCGCCGGGACATCCGTAGGGCCCCAGCATTTT. The chain links TRBV7-2 to TRBJ1-5; D possibly corresponds to TRBD1 (6 bases). Germline V lookup: CDR1 SGHTA, CDR2 FQGNSA. V was trimmed by 5 bases and J by 9 bases, leaving 20 bases between them. The CDR3 loop spans 15 amino acids.

This clone has more than one count but fewer than ten. The chain has TRBV5-4 and TRBJ2-5; 8 nucleotides align to TRBD2. The germline CDR1 and CDR2 sequences are SGHNT and YYREEE (reference sequence). The CDR3 is 16 residues long. The ends lost 6 bases at V and 5 bases at J; junction bases unmatched: 15. CDR3 coding DNA: TGTGCCAGCACCCGAGGGAGCGGGGGACCCGGGGAGACCCAGTACTTC. Its translation is CASTRGSGGPGETQYF.

In DNA form, the CDR3 reads TGCGCCAGCAGCTTGGGCAGCGAGGTCGAAGCTTTCTTT. It specifies CASSLGSEVEAFF. The chain uses TRBV5-1 and TRBJ1-1; D not certain. Trimming took off 0 bases at V and 8 bases at J, with 11 bases between the two ends. The CDR3 totals 13 residues. Per the germline V gene, CDR1 is SGHRS and CDR2 is YFSETQ.

V is TRBV29-1 and J is TRBJ2-1; D uncertain. The CDR3 is 10 residues long. Germline V CDR1 and CDR2: SQVTM, ANQGSEA. V dropped 5 bases and J dropped 9 bases, with 8 bases sitting between them. The CDR3 protein is CSVRLSEQFF. DNA for the CDR3: TGCAGCGTTAGACTGTCTGAGCAGTTCTTC.

The gene calls are TRBV10-3 and TRBJ2-7; 14 nucleotides match TRBD2. J gave up 3 bases and V 8 bases, and 0 bases lay outside the gene matches. The CDR3 extends over 13 amino acids. Germline CDR1 is ENHRY and CDR2 is SYGVKD. CDR3 protein: CAIGTSGGYEQYF. DNA of the CDR3: TGTGCCATCGGGACTAGCGGGGGCTACGAGCAGTACTTC.

V usage is TRBV7-2 and J usage is TRBJ1-6; D not certain. The CDR3 contains 15 residues. Trimming took 4 bases from V and 7 from J, leaving 14 bases between them. CDR1 is SGHTA, CDR2 FQGNSA, per germline. The CDR3 here is CASSSGSALNSPLHF. CDR3 sequence (DNA): TGTGCCAGCAGCTCGGGGTCAGCGCTCAATTCACCCCTCCACTTT.

The chain is built from TRBV2 and TRBJ2-5, with a tentative D call TRBD2 (6 bases). Deletions cut 7 bases from V and 4 bases from J, with 13 bases between. Germline loops: CDR1 SNHLY, CDR2 FYNNEI. This CDR3 has 13 residues. CDR3 sequence reads: CASTSRLVETQYF. CDR3 DNA sequence: TGTGCCAGCACCTCCAGACTAGTAGAGACCCAGTACTTC.

This chain uses TRBV4-1 with TRBJ2-3, with 9 bases aligning to TRBD2. The V gene's germline CDR1 is MGHRA and CDR2 YSYEKL. This CDR3 is built from 18 residues. Trimming took 4 bases from V and 5 from J; bases not matched to a gene: 16. The CDR3: CASSPRSGGGAEKDTQYF. The CDR3 bases are TGCGCCAGCAGCCCAAGGTCTGGCGGGGGGGCCGAGAAAGATACGCAGTATTTT.

This chain uses TRBV15 with TRBJ1-4, with D unclear. From germline, CDR1 is LNHNV and CDR2 YYDKDF (reference sequence). Trimming left V 3 bases short and J 2 bases short, with 4 bases between. This CDR3 region has 13 residues. This CDR3 reads CATSRGTNEKLFF. Here the CDR3 DNA reads TGTGCCACCAGCAGGGGCACTAATGAAAAACTGTTTTTT.